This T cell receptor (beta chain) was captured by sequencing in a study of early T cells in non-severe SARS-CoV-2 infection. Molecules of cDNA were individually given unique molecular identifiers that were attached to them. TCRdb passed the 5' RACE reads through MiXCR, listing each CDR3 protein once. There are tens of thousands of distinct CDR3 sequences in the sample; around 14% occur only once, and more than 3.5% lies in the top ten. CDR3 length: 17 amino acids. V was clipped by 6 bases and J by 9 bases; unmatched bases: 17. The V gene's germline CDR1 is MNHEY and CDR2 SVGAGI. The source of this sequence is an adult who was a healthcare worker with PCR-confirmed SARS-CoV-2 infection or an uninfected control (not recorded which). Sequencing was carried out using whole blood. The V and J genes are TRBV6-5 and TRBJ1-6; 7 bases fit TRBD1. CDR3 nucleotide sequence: TGTGCCAGCAGAATTAACCCCTTGGAGGGGGCGAGTTCACCCCTCCACTTT. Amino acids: CASRINPLEGASSPLHF.